These 32 T cell receptor beta chains were sequenced from one sample in a study of blood T cells in healthy people across ages. The second PCR ran roughly 6 to 11 cycles with a sample-barcoded 5' primer and J-beta primers. TCRdb ran MiXCR on the 5' RACE reads and lists one entry per CDR3 protein. The table shows approximately 850,000 distinct CDR3 sequences, with over 45% occurring only once. The sample was blood. The receptors were gathered from a man between 25 and 39 years old in good health.

The CDR3 is CSARGYNEQFF. The CDR3, as DNA: TGCAGTGCTAGGGGTTACAATGAGCAGTTCTTC. This chain joins TRBV20-1 and TRBJ2-1; D gene uncertain. The ends were cut back, 3 bases at V and 4 bases at J, with 4 bases in the middle. This CDR3 contains 11 residues. CDR1 is DFQATT and CDR2 is SNEGSKA in the germline V gene (reference sequence).

V is TRBV20-1 and J is TRBJ2-5; 7 bases match TRBD2. Looked up from germline, CDR1 is DFQATT and CDR2 is SNEGSKA (reference sequence). The V gene end was trimmed by 5 bases and the J gene end by 2 bases; junction bases not matched to a gene: 8. The CDR3 contains 14 residues. CDR3 sequence (DNA): TGCAGTGCTGCCTCCGGGACTAATCAAGAGACCCAGTACTTC. Translated, it gives CSAASGTNQETQYF.

The genes are TRBV24-1 and TRBJ2-2; D remains unclear. The CDR3 is made up of 13 amino acids. V lost 9 bases and J lost 7, with 14 bases in between. Looked up from germline, CDR1 is KGHDR and CDR2 is SFDVKD. DNA of the CDR3: TGTGCCACCGCAAGGTCGGGTGTCGGGGAGCTGTTTTTT. Residues: CATARSGVGELFF.

This chain links TRBV5-1 with TRBJ1-1; possible D gene TRBD1, 6 bases. The V and J ends lost 5 bases and 4 bases respectively, with 15 bases between them. There are 14 residues in the CDR3. Per germline, CDR1 SGHRS and CDR2 YFSETQ. CDR3 nucleotides: TGCGCCAGCAGATCCGGGGGGGCTGGCACTGAAGCTTTCTTT. Translated: CASRSGGAGTEAFF.

The chain recombines TRBV25-1 with TRBJ2-4, with TRBD2 matching 10 bases. The assigned J gene may be wrong: the sequence end matches TRBJ2-7 better. Germline V gene lookup returns CDR1 MGHDK and CDR2 SYGVNS. The CDR3 totals 15 residues. CDR3 bases: TGTGCCAGCAGTGGTCAGCGGGAGGGCCTATACGAGCAGTACTTC. This translates into CASSGQREGLYEQYF.

The chain uses TRBV6-1 and TRBJ1-2; maybe TRBD1 (6 bases). The CDR3 is made up of 15 amino acids. V was pared by 7 bases and J by 4 bases, with 19 bases between. Germline assignment: CDR1 MNHNS and CDR2 SASEGT. CDR3 sequence (DNA): TGTGCCAGCACCCTAAACCGGGACAAAGTCTATGGCTACACCTTC. This gives the protein CASTLNRDKVYGYTF.

The rearrangement uses TRBV20-1 and TRBJ1-5; a possible D gene is TRBD1 (5 bases). The ends were cut back, 6 bases at V and 4 bases at J, with 10 bases in the middle. Germline V gene data show CDR1 as DFQATT and CDR2 as SNEGSKA (reference sequence). The CDR3 contains 12 residues. CDR3 sequence reads: CSAIRGNQPQHF. For the CDR3, the DNA is TGCAGTGCCATTCGGGGGAATCAGCCCCAGCATTTT.

CDR3 sequence (DNA): TGTGCCAGCAGTTGGGCCCTCTACAATGAGCAGTTCTTC. Translation: CASSWALYNEQFF. The chain joins TRBV27 to TRBJ2-1; D is undetermined. This CDR3 is built from 13 residues. Germline CDR1 MNHEY, CDR2 SMNVEV (reference sequence). V dropped 4 bases and J dropped 3 bases, with 7 bases sitting between them.

V gene TRBV20-1 combines with J gene TRBJ2-1; 11 bases align to TRBD1. The CDR3 extends over 15 amino acids. Trimming cost V 6 bases and J 5 bases; bases outside gene matches: 9. Germline CDR1 DFQATT, CDR2 SNEGSKA (reference sequence). The CDR3 protein is CSAFSGTGGHNEQFF. The CDR3 DNA reads TGCAGTGCCTTTAGTGGGACAGGGGGGCACAATGAGCAGTTCTTC.

The chain couples TRBV4-3 to TRBJ2-1; 11 nucleotides line up with TRBD2. The trim removed 0 bases at V and 8 bases at J, leaving 6 bases unmatched. Germline CDR1 and CDR2: LGHNA and YSLEER. The CDR3 consists of 16 residues. CDR3 sequence reads: CASSQDQLAGDDEQFF. The DNA of the CDR3 is TGCGCCAGCAGCCAAGATCAACTAGCGGGAGACGATGAGCAGTTCTTC.

The sample holds a few counts of this clonotype. The V call is TRBV11-2, the J call TRBJ2-1; 8 nucleotides match TRBD2. The CDR3 contains 15 residues. The V segment lost 3 bases and the J segment 4 bases; nucleotides outside the gene matches: 5. Germline-derived CDR1 and CDR2 are SGHAT and FQNNGV. CDR3 residues: CASSLITGGYNEQFF. CDR3 nucleotides: TGTGCCAGCAGCTTGATCACGGGAGGGTACAATGAGCAGTTCTTC. Based on the CDR3 plus reference TRBV11-2 and TRBJ2-1, the full variable domain is EAGVAQSPRYKIIEKRQSVAFWCNPISGHATLYWYQQILGQGPKLLIQFQNNGVVDDSQLPKDRFSAERLKGVDSTLKIQPAKLEDSAVYLCASSLITGGYNEQFFGPGTRLTVL.

The chain has TRBV9 and TRBJ2-3; possible D gene TRBD1, 5 bases. V lost 3 bases to trimming and J lost 5 bases, with 16 bases between them. The germline V gene has CDR1 SGDLS and CDR2 YYNGEE. The length of the CDR3 is 15 residues. The CDR3 DNA reads TGTGCCAGCAGCGGACGCAGGGAATTGGGAGATACGCAGTATTTT. Translating gives CASSGRRELGDTQYF.

In its sample, this clonotype was seen a few times. The V gene is TRBV7-2, the J gene TRBJ2-5, with 9 bases fitting TRBD2. Looked up from germline, CDR1 is SGHTA and CDR2 is FQGNSA. The CDR3 totals 16 residues. Trimming cost V 4 bases and J 4 bases; bases outside gene matches: 10. CDR3 coding DNA: TGTGCCAGCAGCTGGGTGGCGGGGGGGTTTGTAGAGACCCAGTACTTC. It codes for CASSWVAGGFVETQYF.

The V call is TRBV20-1, the J call TRBJ2-5, with 9 bases that match TRBD2. Gene TRBJ2-7 matches the end of the DNA better, so the J call may be wrong. The CDR3 runs to 14 residues. CDR1 is DFQATT, CDR2 SNEGSKA, per germline (reference sequence). The CDR3: CSASSPSGRSEQYF. For the CDR3, the DNA is TGCAGTGCTAGTTCTCCCAGCGGGAGGTCCGAGCAGTACTTC.

The rearrangement links TRBV12-3 or TRBV12-4 to TRBJ2-5, with 10 bases that match TRBD2. V was pared by 1 base and J by 11 bases, with 13 bases of the junction left unmatched. The CDR3 covers 16 residues. The CDR3 reads CASSLDSGGAYNEQYF. In nucleotides, the CDR3 is TGTGCCAGCAGTTTAGACAGCGGGGGGGCGTACAATGAGCAGTACTTC.

This clonotype was observed a handful of times. This chain connects TRBV28 to TRBJ2-1; the match to TRBD2 covers 13 bases. Germline values: CDR1 MDHEN, CDR2 SYDVKM. The CDR3 has 18 residues. The ends lost 6 bases at V and 7 bases at J; junction bases unmatched: 15. CDR3 in DNA: TGTGCCAGCAGGCCAGCCTCACAACCGGGACTAGCGGGAAATGAGCAGTTCTTC. Its translation: CASRPASQPGLAGNEQFF.

The chain joins TRBV12-3 or TRBV12-4 to TRBJ2-4; TRBD1 agrees at 9 bases. The DNA end lines up better with TRBJ2-7; the J call may be wrong. The CDR3 is 14 amino acids. CDR3 sequence reads: CASSLGGTGIEQYF. CDR3 DNA sequence: TGTGCCAGCAGTTTGGGTGGGACAGGGATCGAGCAGTACTTC.

In its sample, this clonotype was seen a few times. The rearrangement links TRBV21-1 to TRBJ2-7; the table's D call TRBD2 went unverified against the DNA. TRBV21-1 is listed as a pseudogene. The CDR3 is 15 residues long. The CDR3 DNA reads as TGTGCCAGCAGCGTGGAGGGGATAACTAGGTACGAGCAGTACTTC. As protein: CASSVEGITRYEQYF.

This clonotype was observed a few times. V gene TRBV29-1 combines with J gene TRBJ2-1; D gene ambiguous. The germline V gene encodes CDR1 SQVTM and CDR2 ANQGSEA. V was pared by 5 bases and J by 7 bases, with 9 bases between. There are 11 residues in the CDR3. CDR3 bases: TGCAGCGTTCCTGAGCAAAATGAGCAGTTCTTC. Translation: CSVPEQNEQFF.

The chain carries TRBV7-9 and TRBJ2-3; possibly TRBD2 for D (6 bases). CDR3 length: 17 amino acids. V lost 5 bases and J 1 base, leaving 19 bases between the germline ends. CDR1 and CDR2 from the germline V gene are SEHNR and FQNEAQ (reference sequence). Here the CDR3 reads CASSQRVGASGTDTQYF. The CDR3, as DNA: TGTGCCAGCAGCCAACGGGTCGGGGCTAGCGGCACAGATACGCAGTATTTT.

Ten or more counts support this clonotype. The rearrangement links TRBV7-2 to TRBJ2-7, with 7 bases that match TRBD2. This CDR3 has 14 residues. With 2 bases clipped from V and 3 bases from J, the junction kept 4 bases outside the gene matches. The germline V gene has CDR1 SGHTA and CDR2 FQGNSA. CDR3 bases: TGTGCCAGCAGCTTATCGGGGAGGGACTACGAGCAGTACTTC. This codes for CASSLSGRDYEQYF.

The chain is built from TRBV7-9 and TRBJ2-3, with TRBD2 matching 9 bases. This CDR3 is 14 amino acids long. The V gene's germline CDR1 is SEHNR and CDR2 FQNEAQ (reference sequence). The V segment lost 6 bases and the J segment 6 bases; nucleotides outside the gene matches: 7. The CDR3 sequence is CASSSTSGYDTQYF. The CDR3 DNA sequence: TGTGCCAGCAGTTCGACTAGCGGATACGATACGCAGTATTTT.

The genes are TRBV6-5 and TRBJ2-3; no reliable D call. Trimming removed 5 bases at V and 3 bases at J, with 9 bases between. Germline V gene sequence: CDR1 MNHEY, CDR2 SVGAGI. The CDR3 loop spans 13 amino acids. CDR3: CASSHHRTDTQYF. DNA of the CDR3: TGTGCCAGCAGTCATCACCGGACAGATACGCAGTATTTT.

J is TRBJ1-5 and V is TRBV4-2; D perhaps matches TRBD1 (5 bases). This CDR3 is 14 amino acids long. Trimming left V 4 bases short and J 6 bases short, with 13 bases between. Germline CDR1 is LGHNA and CDR2 is YNFKEQ. The CDR3 bases are TGTGCCAGCAGCCCCGGGGAGGGGACTCAGCCCCAGCATTTT. It yields the protein CASSPGEGTQPQHF.

V and J are TRBV20-1 and TRBJ1-2; 7 bases align to TRBD1. Per the germline V gene, CDR1 is DFQATT and CDR2 is SNEGSKA (reference sequence). CDR3 size: 14 residues. V was pared by 6 bases and J by 8 bases, with 15 bases of the junction left unmatched. The DNA for the CDR3 is TGCAGTGCCCCGACAGGGTCCAGTTTCAGGGGCTACACCTTC. It yields the protein CSAPTGSSFRGYTF.

This chain uses TRBV6-5 with TRBJ1-2, with D maybe TRBD1 (6 bases). The CDR3 consists of 12 residues. Germline V gene sequence: CDR1 MNHEY, CDR2 SVGAGI. V shed 5 bases and J shed 8 bases, with 12 bases lying between them. CDR3 nucleotide sequence: TGTGCCAGCAGTCAACAGGGCAGGGGCTACACCTTC. Translated, it gives CASSQQGRGYTF.

The V call is TRBV6-2 or TRBV6-3, the J call TRBJ2-1; 11 bases are shared with TRBD2. The V gene's germline CDR1 is MNHEY and CDR2 SVGEGT. The CDR3 spans 14 residues. The V gene end was trimmed by 8 bases and the J gene end by 3 bases; junction bases not matched to a gene: 3. The CDR3 sequence: CASQGTSGYNEQFF. In DNA, the CDR3 is TGTGCCAGCCAAGGGACTAGCGGCTACAATGAGCAGTTCTTC.

The chain couples TRBV9 to TRBJ1-5, with D perhaps matching TRBD1 (6 bases). The length of the CDR3 is 16 residues. V was clipped by 4 bases and J by 3 bases, with 17 bases between them. Germline-derived CDR1 and CDR2 are SGDLS and YYNGEE. The CDR3 DNA is TGTGCCAGCAGCCTTACGACAGGAGGACTCAATCAGCCCCAGCATTTT. Translation gives CASSLTTGGLNQPQHF.

J is TRBJ2-7 and V is TRBV6-2 or TRBV6-3; no clear D gene. Germline V gene data show CDR1 as MNHEY and CDR2 as SVGEGT. The CDR3 covers 16 residues. V dropped 3 bases and J dropped 3 bases, with 18 bases sitting between them. CDR3 DNA: TGTGCCAGCAGTTATGGGTTTTTGGGCGACGGCTACGAGCAGTACTTC. This sequence encodes CASSYGFLGDGYEQYF.

This clonotype was counted a few times. This chain uses TRBV6-5 with TRBJ2-7; tentatively, D is TRBD2 (6 bases). Germline CDR1 is MNHEY and CDR2 is SVGAGI. CDR3 length: 13 residues. V dropped 6 bases and J dropped 4 bases, with 13 bases sitting between them. The CDR3 DNA follows: TGTGCCAGCAGGGCCCCTAGCGCGTACGAGCAGTACTTC. Its translation: CASRAPSAYEQYF.

The chain links TRBV19 to TRBJ2-7, with unresolved D. The CDR3 has 16 amino acids. Germline CDR1 reads LNHDA; CDR2 reads SQIVND (reference sequence). The germline V and J ends were trimmed by 8 bases and 2 bases, with 22 bases remaining between them. DNA for the CDR3: TGTGCCAGTGGTCTCTATCCTGGACGTCGGACCTACGAGCAGTACTTC. This codes for CASGLYPGRRTYEQYF.

This rearrangement joins TRBV20-1 to TRBJ1-1; D may be TRBD1 (6 bases). The CDR3 sequence is 16 residues long. CDR1 and CDR2 from the germline V gene are DFQATT and SNEGSKA (reference sequence). Trimming removed 0 bases at V and 3 bases at J, with 17 bases between. CDR3 in DNA: TGCAGTGCTAGAGATGGGGGCAGAAGATTGGACACTGAAGCTTTCTTT. Protein sequence: CSARDGGRRLDTEAFF.